Sequencing of this T cell receptor (beta chain) was carried out in a study of chemoradiotherapy in HPV16-positive cancers. Germline lookup yields CDR1 LNHDA and CDR2 SQIVND (reference sequence). Between the trimmed V and J ends, which lost 6 bases and 5 bases, there was a span of 25 bases. CDR3 length: 17 residues. In regard to this clone: Its antigen is unidentified.

Over chemoradiotherapy, repertoires were sampled more than once. Study-wide points: HPV-responsive T-cell expansion during chemoradiotherapy was linked to improved recurrence-free survival in HPV16-positive patients. Only two HPV16-positive patients supplied the functional HPV-specificity definition. Candidate HPV-specific clones and E7-related TCR motifs grew in tumor during treatment.

Method: immunoSEQ multiplex PCR; TCRdb's copy keeps in-frame clones and lacks some. The data show around 15,000 clones, just under 70% seen once. This chain joins TRBV19 and TRBJ1-1; D possibly corresponds to TRBD1 (6 bases). This sequence was found in a human donor with HPV-associated anogenital cancer. Collection of the sample occurred from a patient who underwent chemoradiotherapy. CDR3 sequence reads: CASRGFGGPRRKTEAFF. CDR3 bases: TGTGCCAGTAGAGGATTCGGGGGGCCCCGTCGTAAAACTGAAGCTTTCTTT.